The clone carrying this T cell receptor (beta chain) appeared a few times. Its antigen is undetermined. This record belongs to a study of regulatory T cells in long-lasting Graves disease. Study-level findings and limits: With persistent disease, TRBV28, TRBJ1-2 and TRBJ2-5 were the favored segments.

HTBI primers from iRepertoire and Arm-PCR of CDR3 regions yielded the TCR beta libraries. MiXCR, run by TCRdb on the multiplex PCR reads, gives a single entry per CDR3 protein. The table has approximately 540,000 distinct CDR3 sequences, around 12% seen once; the top ten hold about 8.9%. This CDR3 spans 16 amino acids. Germline CDR1 and CDR2: SGDLS and YYNGEE. Trimming pared 3 bases from V and 3 bases from J, leaving 16 bases between. Indicated time point: newly diagnosed GD, antithyroid drugs for less than 3 months. The TCR library was made from RNA extracted from PBMCs. The same data also went into a second study, on T cells in Graves' hyperthyroidism and ophthalmopathy. From that report: Using the HTBI primer set, a first-round RT-PCR was run on the TCR CDR3. The blood repertoire included most of the expanded thyroid clonotypes above 0.001.

This sequence joins TRBV9 and TRBJ1-3; possible D gene TRBD1, 5 bases. The sample in question was peripheral blood mononuclear cells (PBMCs), obtained at new diagnosis, from a patient treated with antithyroid drugs. This TCR was recovered from a woman aged 25-40 years with Graves disease. CDR3 loop: CASSGGHGRVGNTIYF. The CDR3 DNA is TGTGCCAGCAGCGGAGGACACGGGAGGGTTGGAAACACCATATATTTT. Supplemented by reference TRBV9 and TRBJ1-3, the full variable domain reads DSGVTQTPKHLITATGQRVTLRCSPRSGDLSVYWYQQSLDQGLQFLIQYYNGEERAKGNILERFSAQQFPDLHSELNLSSLELGDSALYFCASSGGHGRVGNTIYFGEGSWLTVV.